The 6 T cell receptor beta chains below come from one sample, sequenced in a study of blood T cell repertoires in COVID-19. The data were produced by immunoSEQ multiplex PCR, yet TCRdb's version contains in-frame clones alone and is incomplete. The sample yields roughly 290,000 clones, around 90% seen once. The material sequenced was PBMCs or T cells enriched from blood (not recorded which). The receptor set was obtained from a woman younger than 30 with acute COVID-19.

The chain recombines TRBV11-3 with TRBJ2-7; D remains unclear. This CDR3 is 13 amino acids long. With 1 base removed from V and 3 bases from J, the gap between germline ends came to 7 bases. The germline CDR1 and CDR2 sequences are SGHNT and YENEEA. The DNA of the CDR3 is TGTGCCAGCAGCTTAGGCCAACACTACGAGCAGTACTTC. Encoded protein: CASSLGQHYEQYF.

The V and J genes are TRBV15 and TRBJ1-1; D unclear. There are 14 residues in the CDR3. Deletions cut 3 bases from V and 1 base from J, with 9 bases between. From germline, CDR1 is LNHNV and CDR2 YYDKDF (reference sequence). CDR3 protein: CATSRRVGNTEAFF. In DNA form, the CDR3 reads TGTGCCACCAGCAGGAGGGTTGGGAACACTGAAGCTTTCTTT.

The chain has TRBV29-1 and TRBJ1-1; D perhaps matches TRBD1 (5 bases). Germline V lookup: CDR1 SQVTM, CDR2 ANQGSEA. This CDR3 contains 14 residues. V was shortened by 7 bases and J by 5 bases, with 20 bases between the two germline ends. The CDR3 reads CSAFTPRVETEAFF. The CDR3 DNA reads TGCAGCGCCTTCACCCCCAGGGTAGAGACTGAAGCTTTCTTT.

V is TRBV9 and J is TRBJ2-5, with 9 bases aligning to TRBD2. Germline CDR1 and CDR2: SGDLS and YYNGEE. The CDR3 is 15 residues long. V lost 4 bases, J lost 4 bases, and 8 bases stayed unmatched. For the CDR3, the DNA is TGTGCCAGCAGCTCCGCGGGGGGGATTGGAGAGACCCAGTACTTC. Protein sequence: CASSSAGGIGETQYF. The variable domain in full, with the rest retrieved from reference TRBV9 and TRBJ2-5, is DSGVTQTPKHLITATGQRVTLRCSPRSGDLSVYWYQQSLDQGLQFLIQYYNGEERAKGNILERFSAQQFPDLHSELNLSSLELGDSALYFCASSSAGGIGETQYFGPGTRLLVL.

V is TRBV11-2 and J is TRBJ2-2; D perhaps matches TRBD2 (6 bases). The CDR3 spans 15 residues. V gave up 3 bases and J gave up 5 bases, with 13 bases separating them. Germline values: CDR1 SGHAT, CDR2 FQNNGV. The CDR3 here is CASSFSGSRTGELFF. The CDR3 DNA reads TGTGCCAGCAGCTTCTCCGGGAGTAGGACCGGGGAGCTGTTTTTT.

This chain connects TRBV14 to TRBJ2-7; TRBD2 might be the D (5 bases). Germline lookup yields CDR1 SGHDN and CDR2 FVKESK. V was shortened by 5 bases and J by 2 bases, with 16 bases between the two germline ends. The CDR3 loop spans 15 amino acids. CDR3 nucleotide sequence: TGTGCCAGCAGCTTAAACAGCGGTGGGGCCTACGAGCAGTACTTC. Amino acid sequence: CASSLNSGGAYEQYF.